The TCR beta chain under discussion was sequenced for a study of vaccination and CD4 T cells after COVID-19. Study-wide background: Convalescent donors: six male, four female; seven Caucasian, two Asian, one multiracial, two Hispanic. Control cultures used a CEFX viral epitope pool, an HIV-1 Nef peptide pool, or no peptide. Study-wide findings and caveats: Rising from approximately 21 to 40, the median of SARS-CoV-2-reactive clonotypes did not change significantly.

Documented treatment: roughly 10-day PBMC culture with coronavirus spike peptide pools or control peptides (ViraFEST assay). ViraFEST relied on peptide pools to expand antigen-specific T cells; the TCRs were sequenced afterward. V was pared by 7 bases and J by 0 bases, with 10 bases between. CDR3 length: 14 amino acids. The study sequenced cultured CD4+ T cell DNA using the Oncomine TCR Beta short-read assay. TCRdb independently ran MiXCR on the PCR reads; one entry per CDR3 protein. The data contain 15,000 to 20,000 distinct CDR3 sequences, about 56% of them singletons. Comment on this clonotype: What it binds is not known.

This rearrangement joins TRBV12-3 or TRBV12-4 to TRBJ1-5, with D maybe TRBD1 (5 bases). The sample consisted of CD4+ T cells from blood, cultured in vitro, taken before SARS-CoV-2 vaccination. This TCR was sampled from a human donor who had recovered from COVID-19. The CDR3 reads CASKRGYSNQPQHF. CDR3 bases: TGTGCCAGCAAGCGGGGGTATAGCAATCAGCCCCAGCATTTT.